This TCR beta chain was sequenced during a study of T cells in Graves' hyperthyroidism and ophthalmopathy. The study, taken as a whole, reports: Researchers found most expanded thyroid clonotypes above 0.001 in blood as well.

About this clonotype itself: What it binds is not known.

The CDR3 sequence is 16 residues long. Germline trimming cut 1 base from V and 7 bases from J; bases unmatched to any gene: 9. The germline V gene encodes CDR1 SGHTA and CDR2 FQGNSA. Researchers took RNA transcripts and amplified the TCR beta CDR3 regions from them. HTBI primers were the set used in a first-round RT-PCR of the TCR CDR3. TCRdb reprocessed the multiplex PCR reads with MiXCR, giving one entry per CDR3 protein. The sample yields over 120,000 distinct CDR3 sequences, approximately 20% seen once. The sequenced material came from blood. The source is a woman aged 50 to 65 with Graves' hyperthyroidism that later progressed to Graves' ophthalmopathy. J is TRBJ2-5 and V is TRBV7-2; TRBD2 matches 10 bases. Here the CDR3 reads CASSLGGASGSGTQYF. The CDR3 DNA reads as TGTGCCAGCAGCTTAGGCGGGGCTAGCGGGAGTGGGACCCAGTACTTC.